This T cell receptor beta chain stems from a study of cytomegalovirus exposure and HLA in healthy donors. The CDR3 is 14 amino acids. Germline-derived CDR1 and CDR2 are MDHEN and SYDVKM. V dropped 3 bases and J dropped 0 bases, with 8 bases sitting between them. In the PCR, 60 Vbeta and 13 Jbeta primers were used. The repertoire was sequenced with immunoSEQ multiplex PCR; TCRdb's copy has only in-frame clones and lacks some. Altogether under 150,000 clones are present, more than 75% being singletons, with the ten largest covering about 8.1%. The sample consisted of PBMCs. The TCR originated in a woman in her 50s in good health and CMV-seropositive. V and J are TRBV28 and TRBJ1-1, with D uncertain. The CDR3 sequence is CASSFIQLNTEAFF. CDR3 nucleotide sequence: TGTGCCAGCAGTTTTATCCAGTTGAACACTGAAGCTTTCTTT.